Listed here are 10 T cell receptor beta chains from one sample, sequenced in a study of low-dose radiotherapy and immunotherapy resistance in tumors. The time point: after trial treatment. Sample treatment: LDRT plus nivolumab, ipilimumab, low-dose cyclophosphamide and aspirin (RACIN trial). TRAV and TRBV primers primed cDNA for both TCRalpha and TCRbeta. The authors ran 20 PCR cycles to amplify TCRs with a constant-region primer and V-primer adapter. MiXCR, run by TCRdb on the reads, gives a single entry per CDR3 protein. This table has under 110,000 distinct CDR3 sequences, about a fifth appearing once. The sequencing used PBMCs, collected after low-dose radiotherapy plus immunotherapy. These receptors all come from a male donor with prostate cancer.

This clonotype was counted ten times or more. V usage is TRBV24-1 and J usage is TRBJ2-1; no definite D call. CDR3 length: 15 amino acids. Germline CDR1 and CDR2: KGHDR and SFDVKD. V dropped 6 bases and J dropped 5 bases, with 16 bases sitting between them. Written as DNA, the CDR3 is TGTGCCACCAGTTCGGCCCTGACCCCTGACAATGAGCAGTTCTTC. It yields the protein CATSSALTPDNEQFF.

This chain connects TRBV29-1 to TRBJ1-2, with 8 positions matching TRBD1. J lost 5 bases, V lost 5 bases, and 7 bases had no gene match. CDR3 length: 13 amino acids. The germline V gene encodes CDR1 SQVTM and CDR2 ANQGSEA. CDR3 nucleotides: TGCAGCGTTCCGACAGGGGAATGGTATGGCTACACCTTC. Its translation: CSVPTGEWYGYTF.

This clonotype was seen at least ten times. The chain has TRBV20-1 and TRBJ2-3; 10 bases agree with TRBD2. The CDR3 length is 13 residues. After removal of 5 bases from V and 4 bases from J, the junction contained 3 bases not matched to a gene. Germline lookup yields CDR1 DFQATT and CDR2 SNEGSKA (reference sequence). In DNA form, the CDR3 reads TGCAGTGCTGAAGCGGGGGGGCCAGATACGCAGTATTTT. Protein product: CSAEAGGPDTQYF.

V is TRBV18 and J is TRBJ1-1; 10 positions match TRBD1. Germline trimming cut 1 base from V and 1 base from J; bases unmatched to any gene: 6. The CDR3 sequence is 17 residues long. The germline V gene encodes CDR1 KGHSH and CDR2 LQKENI. CDR3 sequence reads: CASSPLGQGVQNTEAFF. The CDR3 DNA reads as TGTGCCAGCTCACCACTCGGACAGGGGGTTCAGAACACTGAAGCTTTCTTT.

Ten or more counts support this clonotype. The V and J genes are TRBV3-1 and TRBJ1-6; TRBD1 aligns across 7 bases. With 7 bases clipped from V and 8 bases from J, the junction kept 14 bases outside the gene matches. Germline V lookup: CDR1 LGHDT, CDR2 YNNKEL (reference sequence). This CDR3 comprises 16 residues. The CDR3, as DNA: TGTGCCAGCAACCTATACAGGGGCCCGAAGGATTCACCCCTCCACTTT. This translates into CASNLYRGPKDSPLHF. The entire variable domain, with the rest obtained from reference TRBV3-1 and TRBJ1-6, is as follows: DTAVSQTPKYLVTQMGNDKSIKCEQNLGHDTMYWYKQDSKKFLKIMFSYNNKELIINETVPNRFSPKSPDKAHLNLHINSLELGDSAVYFCASNLYRGPKDSPLHFGNGTRLTVT.

This chain joins TRBV6-2 or TRBV6-3 and TRBJ2-5; 7 nucleotides match TRBD1. Germline assignment: CDR1 MNHEY and CDR2 SVGEGT. The V and J ends lost 6 bases and 4 bases, in that order; junction bases with no gene match: 2. The CDR3 spans 12 residues. The CDR3 DNA reads as TGTGCCAGCAGGGGACAGCTAGAGACCCAGTACTTC. Translated, it gives CASRGQLETQYF.

The table lists this clonotype with many counts. The J gene is TRBJ1-1, the V gene TRBV18, with 9 bases identical to TRBD1. V trimming: 6 bases; J trimming: 1 base; junction bases outside the gene matches: 6. The CDR3 runs to 15 residues. The germline CDR1 and CDR2 sequences are KGHSH and LQKENI. This CDR3 reads CASSRDRDRNTEAFF. CDR3 bases: TGTGCCAGCTCCAGGGACAGGGACAGGAACACTGAAGCTTTCTTT. Full variable domain (remainder filled in from reference TRBV18 and TRBJ1-1): NAGVMQNPRHLVRRRGQEARLRCSPMKGHSHVYWYRQLPEEGLKFMVYLQKENIIDESGMPKERFSAEFPKEGPSILRIQQVVRGDSAAYFCASSRDRDRNTEAFFGQGTRLTVV.

This clonotype was observed many times. V and J are TRBV20-1 and TRBJ1-4; TRBD1 might be the D (5 bases). CDR3 length: 12 residues. Germline CDR1 is DFQATT and CDR2 is SNEGSKA (reference sequence). Between the trimmed V and J ends, which lost 3 bases and 8 bases, there was a span of 10 bases. The CDR3 DNA reads TGCAGTGCTAGCCAGGGAGGAGAAAAACTGTTTTTT. Residues: CSASQGGEKLFF.

This clonotype was recorded many times. One end of the junction does not line up with germline, which may come from a read error. The chain links TRBV6-5 to TRBJ1-1; no clear D. The germline gives CDR1 MNHEY, CDR2 SVGAGI. There are 15 residues in the CDR3. The DNA of the CDR3 is TGTGCCAGCAGCTACTCCTGGTCGGAGAACACTGAAGCTTTCTTT. The encoded protein is CASSYSWSENTEAFF.

This clonotype was observed at least ten times. V gene TRBV5-6 combines with J gene TRBJ1-6; possible D gene TRBD1, 5 bases. Germline lookup yields CDR1 SGHDT and CDR2 YYEEEE. V lost 0 bases to trimming and J lost 6 bases, with 7 bases between them. CDR3 size: 14 residues. CDR3 sequence: CASSLEGFNSPLHF. For the CDR3, the DNA is TGTGCCAGCAGCTTGGAGGGGTTTAATTCACCCCTCCACTTT.